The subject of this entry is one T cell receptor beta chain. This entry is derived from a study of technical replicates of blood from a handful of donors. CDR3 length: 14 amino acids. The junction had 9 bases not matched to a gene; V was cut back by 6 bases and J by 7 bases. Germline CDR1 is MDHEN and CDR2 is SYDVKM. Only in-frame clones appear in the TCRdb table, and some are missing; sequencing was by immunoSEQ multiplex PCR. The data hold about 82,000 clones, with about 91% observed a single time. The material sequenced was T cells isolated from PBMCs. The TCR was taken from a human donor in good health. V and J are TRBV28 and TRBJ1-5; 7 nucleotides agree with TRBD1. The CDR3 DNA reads TGTGCCAGCAGACAAACCGGGACAGCGCAGCCCCAGCATTTT. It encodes CASRQTGTAQPQHF.